This paragraph reports one TCR beta chain. Which antigen it targets is not known. One base away there is no much larger clone; base qualities are not given. This entry comes from a study of T cell responses to AZD1222 COVID-19 vaccine (dated by TCRdb to the early 2020s). About the study as a whole: AZD1222 recipients with second doses at about 4 weeks or about 12 weeks were pooled, because spike-specific TCR depth and breadth did not differ between schedules. A total of around 240 trial participants underwent TCR sequencing, of whom nearly 210 received two doses of AZD1222 and about 26 received two doses of the MenACWY control vaccine. Enrollment into the trials was organized by age into subgroups of 18-55, 56-69 and 70-plus years, and those subgroups contained about 160, 30 and 59 TCR-sequenced participants, respectively. The study at large found these results: Participants were mostly white British, with more females than males. The authors suggested clonal diversity may have been underestimated. Because no day 14 peak-response samples were available, the repertoires could be characterized only after the peak T cell response. Vaccine-associated CD4 TCRs spanned the whole spike protein, with dominant responses in regions 160-218 and 743-854. After two AZD1222 doses, both the breadth and the depth of spike-specific TCRs were significantly higher than at day 0 and than in MenACWY recipients. Conclusions about previously exposed vaccinees are limited, since just six or seven AZD1222 recipients were seropositive for SARS-CoV-2 at baseline. In the small 56-69-year group, the increase in depth fell short of significance, most likely because of low power. Reportedly, close to half of the unique spike-specific TCRs recognized epitopes lying outside the regions that are mutated in the B.1.351 and B.1.1.7 variants.

The time point label here, explained by the study, means: baseline before first vaccination. Samples from vaccinated people were obtained from the UK trials COV001 and COV002, which included a single-blind randomized controlled phase 2/3 trial of AZD1222 (ChAdOx1 nCoV-19) in healthy adults. For TCRbeta chain sequencing, PBMC samples from trial participants were taken at day 0 and at day 28 after the second dose. Including cysteine and phenylalanine, the CDR3 has 14 amino acids. CDR3 DNA is the only sequence kept; it has 42 bases, read in frame from the first base. V and J are trimmed by 4 bases and 3 bases, and the gene matches miss 3 bases of the junction. CDR1 and CDR2 (SNHLY, FYNNEI) derive from the germline V gene. The CDR3 regions of human TCRbeta chains were analyzed by immunosequencing. For the original study's pipeline: TCRs in the repertoires were matched against a reference library of SARS-CoV-2-specific TCRs that had been generated with the MIRA antigen-specificity platform. Breadth was defined as the fraction of unique TCRs that were SARS-CoV-2-associated. Depth was defined as the fraction of total T cells that were SARS-CoV-2-associated. Using the MIRA data, every spike-specific TCR was mapped to the spike region that the TCR reacted to and assigned to either a CD4 or a CD8 class. Log10-transformed breadth and depth values were compared by one-way ANOVA with Sidak's multiple comparisons tests. In its TCRdb copy, this immuneACCESS table keeps in-frame sequences only and misses some clones. Where compared with another copy, unresolved V genes explain less than half of these, and the others have no known cause. The DNA was the basis for D and trimming; V, J and clone size are from that table. The sample table lists roughly 200,000 clones, over 80% of them with a count of one. Less than 1.5% of the sample goes to the ten largest clones.

The source is an adult in good health. The rearranged segments are TRBV2 and TRBJ2-7, with TRBD1 matching 10 junction bases. Sequencing was performed on peripheral blood, taken on day 0 of AZD1222 vaccination. In nucleotides, the sequence is TGTGCCAGCAGTGGACAGGGGGCCCTCTACGAGCAGTACTTC. Its protein product is CASSGQGALYEQYF.